This T cell receptor (beta chain) came from a study of OX40 agonist ivuxolimab in advanced cancers. Looking at the study overall: Patients were roughly 83% male with ages about 23 to 79, mean roughly 55.

Study observations and caveats: Normalized expansion of T-cell clones was also low for some nonresponders.

The CDR3 is made up of 14 amino acids. CDR1 and CDR2 from the germline V gene are MDHEN and SYDVKM. Trimming cost V 3 bases and J 7 bases; bases outside gene matches: 4. Turning to this clone: The antigen remains undetermined.

Sequencing used immunoSEQ multiplex PCR; TCRdb keeps in-frame clones, though not all of them. This table holds some 110,000 clones, 92% found once. This chain links TRBV28 with TRBJ2-1; 9 bases match TRBD2. The input for sequencing was CD4+ or CD8+ T cells sorted from blood, taken in a trial of the OX40 agonist ivuxolimab. This TCR was recovered from an adult with an advanced solid tumor such as melanoma, head and neck, liver or kidney cancer. The CDR3 DNA sequence: TGTGCCAGCAGTTTTCCAACTAGCGGGAATGAGCAGTTCTTC. It codes for CASSFPTSGNEQFF.